This T cell receptor (beta chain) was recorded in a study of T-cell memory formation after mild COVID-19. Findings of the study overall: Cross-reactive memory apparently joined, as some responding clones appeared in pre-infection memory. Shrinking CD4+ clones were chiefly CM and EM; CD8+ ones were chiefly EMRA. Researchers could not confirm that second-wave clones peaking on day 37 targeted SARS-CoV-2.

The CDR3 spans 16 residues. Germline lookup yields CDR1 MGHRA and CDR2 YSYEKL. Trimming took 5 bases from V and 0 from J, leaving 13 bases between them. This clonotype was recorded a few times. Its antigen is currently unknown. TCRdb analysed the 5' RACE reads with MiXCR anew, one entry per CDR3 protein. Among 140,000 or so distinct CDR3 sequences listed, 13% to 15% were seen once. The rearrangement links TRBV4-1 to TRBJ2-2; D unresolved. The sequencing input was PBMCs or a T cell subset sorted from them (not recorded which). The receptor comes from an adult woman who had mild COVID-19 (a few samples of this study predate the infection). Cell type and time point are not known. The CDR3 is CASSVTEYANTGELFF. As DNA, the CDR3 is TGCGCCAGCAGCGTTACAGAATACGCGAACACCGGGGAGCTGTTTTTT.